This T cell receptor beta chain was obtained from a study of control samples from healthy donors and cancer patients. Libraries were prepared by immunoSEQ multiplex PCR; TCRdb keeps only in-frame clonotypes and omits some of them. The table records around 80,000 clones, approximately 94% of them present only once. CDR3 length: 14 amino acids. V gave up 0 bases and J gave up 4 bases, with 8 bases separating them. Germline V gene data show CDR1 as SGDLS and CDR2 as YYNGEE. This TCR derives from a woman in her 30s in good health. Sequencing used blood. The rearrangement links TRBV9 to TRBJ1-5; D is unresolved. Here the CDR3 DNA reads TGTGCCAGCAGCGTAGGGGGAGGGAATCAGCCCCAGCATTTT. Amino acids: CASSVGGGNQPQHF.